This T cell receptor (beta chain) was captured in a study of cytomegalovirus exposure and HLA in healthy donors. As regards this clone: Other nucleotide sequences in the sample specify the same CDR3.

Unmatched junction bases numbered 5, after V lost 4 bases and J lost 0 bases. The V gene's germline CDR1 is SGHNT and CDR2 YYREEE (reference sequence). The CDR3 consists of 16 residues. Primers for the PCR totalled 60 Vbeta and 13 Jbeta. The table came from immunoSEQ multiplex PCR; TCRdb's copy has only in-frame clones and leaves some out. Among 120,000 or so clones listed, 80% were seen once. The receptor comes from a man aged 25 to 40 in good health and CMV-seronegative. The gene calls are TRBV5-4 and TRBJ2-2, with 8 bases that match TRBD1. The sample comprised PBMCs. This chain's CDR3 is CASSLYRGANTGELFF. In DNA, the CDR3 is TGTGCCAGCAGCCTCTACAGGGGGGCGAACACCGGGGAGCTGTTTTTT.